Below are 13 T cell receptor beta chains sequenced from a single sample in a study of tumor and adjacent non-tumor tissue in lung cancer. This sample's RNA came from whole unsorted tissue. More than 3 cm separated this lung sample from the edge of the tumor. The library came from three nested PCR rounds adapted from ARM-PCR protocols. TCRdb itself ran the multiplex PCR reads through MiXCR, one entry per CDR3 protein. The data show 55,000 to 65,000 distinct CDR3 sequences, with roughly 60% seen just once and around 29% held by the top ten. The sample was distant non-tumor lung tissue. Receptors were obtained from a man between 65 and 80 years old with non-small cell lung cancer.

This clonotype was recorded many times. The J gene is TRBJ1-2, the V gene TRBV28; D not resolved. V dropped 6 bases and J dropped 8 bases, with 10 bases sitting between them. CDR1 and CDR2 from the germline V gene are MDHEN and SYDVKM. CDR3 length: 11 residues. Here the CDR3 reads CASRGIRGYTF. CDR3 bases: TGTGCCAGCAGAGGGATTCGAGGCTACACCTTC.

About this clonotype: At one end, the junction sequence differs from germline, possibly due to a read error. The rearrangement uses TRBV6-2 or TRBV6-3 and TRBJ2-1, with D maybe TRBD1 (5 bases). Germline CDR1 reads MNHEY; CDR2 reads SVGEGT. The CDR3 has 17 amino acids. The CDR3 DNA follows: TGTGCCAGCAGGCCTACCTCTAGTGTGGGGCTTTACAATGCGCAGTTCTTC. Translated, it gives CASRPTSSVGLYNAQFF.

On this clonotype itself: Germline and junction disagree at one end, which may indicate a read error. V is TRBV14 and J is TRBJ2-4; D uncertain. This CDR3 is 16 amino acids long. Germline CDR1 and CDR2: SGHDN and FVKESK. The DNA for the CDR3 is TGTACCAGCAGCCAAGATGGAGTGTTCCATAAAAACATTCAGTACTTC. Protein sequence: CTSSQDGVFHKNIQYF.

In this sample, this clonotype turned up a few times. The gene calls are TRBV5-1 and TRBJ2-3; TRBD1 might be the D (6 bases). This CDR3 has 14 residues. Germline V lookup: CDR1 SGHRS, CDR2 YFSETQ. Trimming removed 1 base from V and 4 bases from J, with 10 bases in between. In DNA, the CDR3 is TGCGCCAGCAGCTTGACAGGGTTTGCAGATACGCAGTATTTT. Protein sequence: CASSLTGFADTQYF.

V usage is TRBV5-4 and J usage is TRBJ1-2, with 8 bases lining up with TRBD1. The germline V gene has CDR1 SGHNT and CDR2 YYREEE (reference sequence). This CDR3 is 15 amino acids long. V lost 3 bases and J lost 4; bases outside the gene matches: 8. CDR3 protein: CASSSRDRKSYGYTF. The DNA for the CDR3 is TGTGCCAGCAGCTCCCGGGACAGGAAGAGCTATGGCTACACCTTC.

With regard to this clonotype: Since no conserved phenylalanine or tryptophan closes the CDR3, a read error is the likely cause. Because the CDR3's place on the DNA is in doubt, the DNA is left out and the CDR3 is given as listed by TCRdb. This chain joins TRBV11-2 and TRBJ2-5; the DNA was not compared with TRBD1, the D call given in the table. The CDR3 is 17 amino acids in total, end residues counted. Germline lookup yields CDR1 SGHAT and CDR2 FQNNGV. The CDR3 loop is CACSLGPLGGVQETQCL.

To note about this clonotype: This may stem from a read error, because a much larger clone lies one nucleotide away. The chain is built from TRBV4-2 and TRBJ1-1; no clear D gene. The length of the CDR3 is 13 residues. V lost 2 bases and J lost 5, with 9 bases in between. Germline V gene sequence: CDR1 LGHNA, CDR2 YNFKEQ. The chain's CDR3 is CASSQPGCTEAFF. CDR3 bases: TGTGCCAGCAGCCAACCCGGGTGTACTGAAGCTTTCTTT.

Worth noting for this clonotype: A read error may produce the germline difference seen at one junction end. The chain recombines TRBV10-3 with TRBJ2-7; 11 bases match TRBD2. Germline V lookup: CDR1 ENHRY, CDR2 SYGVKD. This CDR3 is built from 16 residues. CDR3 loop: CAVSELTSGGTHEQYF. CDR3 coding DNA: TGTGCCGTCAGTGAACTCACTAGCGGGGGTACCCACGAGCAGTACTTC.

This clonotype showed up many times. The CDR3 protein is CASSRRVNEKLFF. The CDR3 DNA reads TGTGCCAGTAGTAGGCGGGTAAATGAAAAACTGTTTTTT. The genes are TRBV19 and TRBJ1-4; D unclear. Per germline, CDR1 LNHDA and CDR2 SQIVND (reference sequence). This CDR3 is 13 amino acids long. V was pared by 4 bases and J by 5 bases, with 8 bases between.

This clonotype has more than one count but fewer than ten. A read error may explain this, as a much larger clone is one base away. This chain links TRBV6-1 with TRBJ2-7; maybe TRBD2 (5 bases). CDR1 is MNHNS, CDR2 SASEGT, per germline. The CDR3 is 12 amino acids. CDR3 DNA sequence: TGTGCCAGCAGTGTCGGGGTCTACGAGAAGTACTTC. This sequence encodes CASSVGVYEKYF.

On this clonotype itself: Being one base from a much bigger clone, this may be a read error. The chain recombines TRBV5-4 with TRBJ2-3; the D is unclear. The CDR3 contains 11 residues. Deletions cut 10 bases from V and 6 bases from J, with 12 bases between. CDR1 and CDR2 from the germline V gene are SGHNT and YYREEE (reference sequence). CDR3 coding DNA: TGTGCCTGCATAACGGTGGATACGCAGTATTTT. Amino acid sequence: CACITVDTQYF. Full variable domain (rest looked up from reference TRBV5-4 and TRBJ2-3): ETGVTQSPTHLIKTRGQQVTLRCSSQSGHNTVSWYQQALGQGPQFIFQYYREEENGRGNFPPRFSGLQFPNYSSELNVNALELDDSALYLCACITVDTQYFGPGTRLTVL.

This clonotype was seen a single time. This chain joins TRBV6-1 and TRBJ1-2; D not resolved. V was cut by 9 bases and J by 0 bases, with 17 bases left in between. CDR1 and CDR2 (germline): MNHNS, SASEGT. This CDR3 is built from 15 residues. The CDR3 protein is CARSTVASSNYGYTF. The CDR3 nucleotides read TGTGCCAGGAGTACAGTAGCCTCCTCTAACTATGGCTACACCTTC.

This chain links TRBV23-1 with TRBJ2-2; 8 positions agree with TRBD2. TRBV23-1 counts as an open reading frame of uncertain function. V trimming: 10 bases; J trimming: 6 bases; junction bases outside the gene matches: 22. The CDR3 has 18 amino acids. CDR3 in amino acids: CATYHSASGPGVAGELFF. The DNA for the CDR3 is TGCGCCACCTATCACTCGGCTAGCGGGCCTGGGGTGGCCGGGGAGCTGTTTTTT.